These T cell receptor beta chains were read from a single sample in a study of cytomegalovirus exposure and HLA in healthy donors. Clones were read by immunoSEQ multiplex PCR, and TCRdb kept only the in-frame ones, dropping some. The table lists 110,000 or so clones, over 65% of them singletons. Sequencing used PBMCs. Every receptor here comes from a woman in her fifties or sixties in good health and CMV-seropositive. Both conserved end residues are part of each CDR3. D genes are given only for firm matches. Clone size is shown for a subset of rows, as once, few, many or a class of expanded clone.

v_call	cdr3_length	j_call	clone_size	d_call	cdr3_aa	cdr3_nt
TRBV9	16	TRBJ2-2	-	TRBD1	CASSVQGAGNTGELFF	TGTGCCAGCAGCGTCCAGGGGGCAGGGAACACCGGGGAGCTGTTTTTT
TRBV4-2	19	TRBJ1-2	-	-	CASSQEGIRRGALVGGYTF	TGTGCCAGCAGCCAAGAAGGGATCCGTCGGGGGGCGCTTGTTGGAGGCTACACCTTC
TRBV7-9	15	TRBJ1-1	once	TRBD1	CASSLEPTGFGEAFF	TGTGCCAGCAGCTTAGAACCGACAGGGTTTGGTGAAGCTTTCTTT
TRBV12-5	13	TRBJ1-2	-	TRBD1	CASATGTDYGYTF	TGTGCTAGTGCCACCGGGACAGACTATGGCTACACCTTC
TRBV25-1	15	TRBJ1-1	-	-	CASSAGRDLNTEAFF	TGTGCCAGCAGTGCGGGGAGAGACTTGAACACTGAAGCTTTCTTT
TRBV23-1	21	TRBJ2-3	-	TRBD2	CASSPIAGGREDFPSTDTQYF	TGCGCCAGCAGTCCTATAGCGGGGGGCCGAGAGGATTTTCCTAGCACAGATACGCAGTATTTT
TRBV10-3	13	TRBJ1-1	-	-	CAIRAPADTEAFF	TGTGCCATCAGGGCACCGGCGGACACTGAAGCTTTCTTT
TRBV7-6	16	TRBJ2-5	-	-	CASSLGLNPGQETQYF	TGTGCCAGCAGCTTAGGGTTAAACCCGGGCCAAGAGACCCAGTACTTC
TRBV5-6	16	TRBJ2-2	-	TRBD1	CASSLRDRPNTGELFF	TGTGCCAGCAGCTTGAGGGACAGACCGAACACCGGGGAGCTGTTTTTT
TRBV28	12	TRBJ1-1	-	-	CAGGGRNTEAFF	TGTGCCGGGGGGGGCAGGAACACTGAAGCTTTCTTT
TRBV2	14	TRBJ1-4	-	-	CASSRGEGAGKLFF	TGTGCCAGCAGCCGCGGGGAAGGGGCGGGAAAACTGTTTTTT
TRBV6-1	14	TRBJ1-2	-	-	CASSKAEQGVGYTF	TGTGCCAGCAGTAAAGCTGAACAGGGAGTTGGCTACACCTTC
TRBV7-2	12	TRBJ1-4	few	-	CASSSYSEKLFF	TGTGCCAGCAGCTCCTACAGCGAAAAACTGTTTTTT
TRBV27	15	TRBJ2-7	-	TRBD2	CASSLTSGRSYEQYF	TGTGCCAGCAGTTTGACTAGCGGGCGGTCCTACGAGCAGTACTTC
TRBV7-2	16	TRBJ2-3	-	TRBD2	CASSARLAGTTDTQYF	TGTGCCAGCAGCGCGAGACTAGCGGGAACCACAGATACGCAGTATTTT
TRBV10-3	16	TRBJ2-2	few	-	CAISESTSGLPGELFF	TGTGCCATCAGTGAGTCGACGTCAGGGTTGCCCGGGGAGCTGTTTTTT
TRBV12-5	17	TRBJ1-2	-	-	CASGLVIDRRENYGYTF	TGTGCTAGTGGTTTGGTAATTGACAGGCGCGAGAACTATGGCTACACCTTC
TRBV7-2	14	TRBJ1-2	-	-	CASSQTGFNYGYTF	TGTGCCAGCAGCCAGACGGGGTTTAACTATGGCTACACCTTC
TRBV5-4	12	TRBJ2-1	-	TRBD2	CASSPGGPEQFF	TGTGCCAGCAGCCCGGGGGGTCCCGAGCAGTTCTTC
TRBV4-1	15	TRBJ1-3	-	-	CASSQDSRAGNTIYF	TGCGCCAGCAGCCAAGACTCCAGGGCTGGAAACACCATATATTTT
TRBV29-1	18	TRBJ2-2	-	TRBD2	CSVPKELAAGNVGGELFF	TGCAGCGTTCCCAAAGAGCTAGCGGCCGGGAATGTGGGCGGGGAGCTGTTTTTT
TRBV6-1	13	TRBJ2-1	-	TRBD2	CATAGGRNNEQFF	TGTGCCACAGCGGGGGGGAGGAACAATGAGCAGTTCTTC
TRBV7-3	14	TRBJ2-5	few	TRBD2	CASSYGGSQETQYF	TGTGCCAGCAGTTACGGCGGGAGTCAAGAGACCCAGTACTTC
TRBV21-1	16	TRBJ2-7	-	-	CASSKAQRVSPYEQYF	TGTGCCAGCAGCAAAGCCCAGCGGGTATCTCCCTACGAGCAGTACTTC
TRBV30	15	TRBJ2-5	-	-	CAWSRTSQKGETQYF	TGTGCCTGGAGTCGGACCTCCCAGAAGGGGGAGACCCAGTACTTC
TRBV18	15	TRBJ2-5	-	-	CASSLAGGRGETQYF	TGTGCCAGCTCACTCGCCGGGGGGCGAGGAGAGACCCAGTACTTC
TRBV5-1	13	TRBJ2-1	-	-	CASSLPGNREQFF	TGCGCCAGCAGCTTACCCGGTAATCGGGAGCAGTTCTTC
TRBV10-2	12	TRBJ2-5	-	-	CASSEGGETQYF	TGCGCCAGCAGTGAGGGGGGGGAGACCCAGTACTTC
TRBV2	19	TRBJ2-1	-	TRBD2	CASSELGLAAYSPYNEQFF	TGTGCCAGCAGTGAACTAGGGCTAGCGGCGTACAGCCCCTACAATGAGCAGTTCTTC
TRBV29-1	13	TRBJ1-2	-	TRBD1	CSVPSRDRGYYTF	TGCAGCGTCCCGAGCCGGGACAGGGGATACTACACCTTC
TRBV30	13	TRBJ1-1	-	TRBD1	CASGQGGGTEAFF	TGTGCCAGCGGACAGGGCGGCGGGACTGAAGCTTTCTTT
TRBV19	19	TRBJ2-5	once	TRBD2	CASSIRPSGGDTPHKTQYF	TGTGCCAGTAGTATACGGCCTAGCGGGGGTGATACCCCGCACAAGACCCAGTACTTC
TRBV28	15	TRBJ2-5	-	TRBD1	CASSSRDRGLETQYF	TGTGCCAGCAGTTCCAGGGACAGGGGTTTGGAGACCCAGTACTTC
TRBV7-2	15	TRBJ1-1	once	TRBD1	CASSSQTTGGTEAFF	TGTGCCAGCAGCTCCCAAACCACAGGGGGCACTGAAGCTTTCTTT
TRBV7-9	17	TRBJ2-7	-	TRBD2	CASSSRASGVITYEQYF	TGTGCCAGCAGCTCACGAGCTAGCGGGGTGATAACCTACGAGCAGTACTTC
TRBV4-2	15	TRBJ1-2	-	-	CASSQDLRGRGGYTF	TGTGCCAGCAGCCAAGATTTAAGAGGTCGCGGTGGCTACACCTTC
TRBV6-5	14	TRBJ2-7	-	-	CASSPTGGSYEQYF	TGTGCCAGCAGTCCGACCGGGGGATCCTACGAGCAGTACTTC
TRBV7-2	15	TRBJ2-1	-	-	CASSLGAPSYNEQFF	TGTGCCAGCAGCTTGGGGGCCCCCTCCTACAATGAGCAGTTCTTC
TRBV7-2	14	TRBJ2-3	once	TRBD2	CASSPGGLSDTQYF	TGTGCCAGCAGCCCGGGGGGGCTTTCAGATACGCAGTATTTT
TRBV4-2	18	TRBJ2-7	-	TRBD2	CASSQDETSGPSSYEQYF	TGTGCCAGCAGCCAAGATGAGACTAGCGGCCCCAGCTCCTACGAGCAGTACTTC
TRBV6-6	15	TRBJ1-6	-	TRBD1	CASSNRDRVGSPLHF	TGTGCCAGCAGTAACCGGGACAGGGTTGGTTCACCCCTCCACTTT
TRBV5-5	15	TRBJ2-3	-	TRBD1	CASSPPGQGADTQYF	TGTGCCAGCAGCCCCCCGGGACAGGGGGCAGATACGCAGTATTTT
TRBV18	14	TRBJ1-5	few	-	CASSTGQNNQPQHF	TGTGCCAGCTCTACTGGACAGAACAATCAGCCCCAGCATTTT
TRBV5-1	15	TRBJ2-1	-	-	CASSLYTSSYNEQFF	TGCGCCAGCAGCTTATATACCAGCTCCTACAATGAGCAGTTCTTC
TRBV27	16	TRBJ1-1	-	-	CASSLLMGEGLSEAFF	TGTGCCAGCAGTTTATTGATGGGTGAGGGACTATCTGAAGCTTTCTTT
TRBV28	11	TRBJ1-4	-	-	CASRTNEKLFF	TGTGCCAGTCGGACTAATGAAAAACTGTTTTTT
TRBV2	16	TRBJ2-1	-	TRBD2	CASKPLSGATRGEQFF	TGTGCCAGCAAACCCCTTAGCGGGGCGACCCGGGGTGAGCAGTTCTTC
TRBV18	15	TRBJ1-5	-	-	CASSPWTGGNQPQHF	TGTGCCAGCTCACCTTGGACTGGAGGCAATCAGCCCCAGCATTTT
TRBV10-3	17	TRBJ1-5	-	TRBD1	CAISGTGAGISNQPQHF	TGTGCCATCAGTGGGACAGGGGCTGGGATAAGCAATCAGCCCCAGCATTTT
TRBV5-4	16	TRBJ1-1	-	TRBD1	CASSPWTAGQGAEAFF	TGTGCCAGCAGCCCTTGGACAGCAGGACAGGGGGCTGAAGCTTTCTTT
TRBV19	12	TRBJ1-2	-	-	CASSLQGYGYTF	TGTGCCAGTAGCCTGCAGGGCTATGGCTACACCTTC
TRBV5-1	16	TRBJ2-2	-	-	CASSLGQGWVAGELFF	TGCGCCAGCAGCTTGGGTCAGGGCTGGGTTGCCGGGGAGCTGTTTTTT
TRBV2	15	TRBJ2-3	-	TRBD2	CASSEKRGGEYTQYF	TGTGCCAGCAGTGAAAAGCGGGGGGGTGAATATACGCAGTATTTT